The clone carrying this T cell receptor beta chain appeared once. Original processing notes: Amplification from reference gene primers served as the basis for estimated nucleated cell counts. The repertoire was sequenced with immunoSEQ multiplex PCR; TCRdb's copy has only in-frame clones and lacks some. D and trimming come from the DNA, and the V and J calls and clone size come from that table. This table has 300,000 to 400,000 clones, around nine tenths appearing once. This entry comes from a study of blood T cell repertoires in COVID-19. On the study more broadly: T cells, B-cell-depleted T cells, or PBMCs provided the cDNA or gDNA that served as material.

The sample was peripheral blood. This sequence was found in a man aged 45-65 years with active or convalescent COVID-19.

This CDR3 is CASSYSGSRVSSPLHF. DNA of the CDR3: TGTGCCAGCAGTTACTCGGGGTCCAGGGTTAGTTCACCCCTCCACTTT. The chain employs TRBV6-5 and TRBJ1-6; possibly TRBD1 for D (5 bases). Trimming stripped 0 bases from V and 9 bases from J, with 15 bases between. This CDR3 comprises 16 residues. Germline CDR1 is MNHEY and CDR2 is SVGAGI.